This T cell receptor beta chain was sequenced for a study of blood T cell repertoires in COVID-19 (dated by TCRdb to 2018 to 2020). Regarding the study in general: The collaborator samples originated in the United States, Italy and Spain and spanned the acute and convalescent phases of COVID-19. A freely available public database, intended as a resource for researchers studying the immune response to SARS-CoV-2, is where the repertoires were released. The samples were drawn from two sources: the first 160 participants of the ongoing ImmuneRACE study, and 1,000 to 1,500 subjects contributed by 6 global collaborators. The material from the prospective study consisted of cDNA or gDNA derived from T cells, B-cell-depleted T cells, or PBMCs. Deeply sampled blood TCRbeta repertoires from subjects exposed to, actively infected with, or recovered from COVID-19 were included in the dataset. Where available, HLA class I and class II types were taken from metadata supplied by the sample provider and were not determined by assay-based typing. Nearly every sample came with metadata listing a de-identified subject ID, COVID-19 status, age in years and sex.

Findings and caveats that apply to the study as a whole: Clinical and demographic metadata were provided uncurated, with the amount varying by source and participant.

Whole blood was collected in K2EDTA tubes by collaborating institutions according to the institutions' own protocols. For TCRbeta analysis, collaborator samples were shipped as frozen whole blood, as isolated PBMCs, or as DNA extracted from either sample type. TCRbeta CDR3 regions were amplified from genomic DNA by means of the immunoSEQ Assay, a bias-controlled multiplex PCR. The study's own analysis went as follows. The number of nucleated cells in each sample was estimated from the amplification of reference gene primers within the assay. To quantify the absolute abundance of each unique TCRbeta CDR3 rearrangement, sequence reads were collapsed and filtered. For each sample, productive Simpson clonality was calculated by taking the square root of Simpson's diversity index across productive rearrangements. Drawn from immuneACCESS, this table holds only the in-frame rearrangements with V and J called that TCRdb kept. Clones are partly lost; checked studies trace under half to an unresolved V gene and leave the rest unexplained. For V, J and clone size, that table is used; D and trimming come from the DNA. The sample table records hundreds of thousands of clones; 85% to 90% of these occur just once. The top ten clones comprise roughly 4.1% of the sample.

As for this clone: No antigen is known for it. No base quality values were provided; no much bigger clone lies one nucleotide off.

CDR1 SGDLS and CDR2 YYNGEE were looked up in the germline V gene. From the cysteine through the phenylalanine, the CDR3 covers 15 amino acids. Only the CDR3 part of the read is kept: 45 bases, read in frame from the first base. A distance of 6 bases separates the germline ends of V and J, which lose 0 bases and 2 bases respectively. This sequence uses TRBV9 and TRBJ2-6; the D gene cannot be named for sure. This receptor was identified in a man aged 50-60 years with acute or convalescent COVID-19. The sequenced material came from peripheral blood. CDR3 sequence: CASSVGGTGANVLTF. The DNA sequence reads TGTGCCAGCAGCGTAGGCGGCACTGGGGCCAACGTCCTGACTTTC.